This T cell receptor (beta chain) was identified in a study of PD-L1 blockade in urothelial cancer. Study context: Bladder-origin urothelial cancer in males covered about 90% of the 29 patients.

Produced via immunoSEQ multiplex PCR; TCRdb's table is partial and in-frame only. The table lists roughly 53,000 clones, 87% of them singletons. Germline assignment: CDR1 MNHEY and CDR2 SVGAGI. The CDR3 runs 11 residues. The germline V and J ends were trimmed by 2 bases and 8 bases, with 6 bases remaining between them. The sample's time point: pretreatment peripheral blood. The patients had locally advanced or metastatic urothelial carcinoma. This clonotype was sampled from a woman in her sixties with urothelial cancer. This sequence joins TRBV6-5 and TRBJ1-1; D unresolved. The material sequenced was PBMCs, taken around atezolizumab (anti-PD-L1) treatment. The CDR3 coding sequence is TGTGCCAGCAGTTACCCCAGGGAAGCTTTCTTT. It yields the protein CASSYPREAFF.